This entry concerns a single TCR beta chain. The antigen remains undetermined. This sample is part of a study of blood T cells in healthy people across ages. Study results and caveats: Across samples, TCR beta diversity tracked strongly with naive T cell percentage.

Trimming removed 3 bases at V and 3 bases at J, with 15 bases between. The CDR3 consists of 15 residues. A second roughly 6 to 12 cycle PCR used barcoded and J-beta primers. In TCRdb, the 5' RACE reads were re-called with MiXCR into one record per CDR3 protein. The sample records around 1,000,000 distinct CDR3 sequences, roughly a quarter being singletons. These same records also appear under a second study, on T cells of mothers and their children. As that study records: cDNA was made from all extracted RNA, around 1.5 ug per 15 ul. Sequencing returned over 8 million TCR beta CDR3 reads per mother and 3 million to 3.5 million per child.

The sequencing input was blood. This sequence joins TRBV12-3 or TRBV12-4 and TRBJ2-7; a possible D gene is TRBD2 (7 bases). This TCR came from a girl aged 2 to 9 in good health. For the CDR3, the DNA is TGTGCCAGCAGTTTCCGGGGGAGGGGGTTCTACGAGCAGTACTTC. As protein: CASSFRGRGFYEQYF.